A single sample is the source of the 5 T cell receptor beta chains below, sequenced in a study of cytomegalovirus exposure and HLA in healthy donors (TCRdb year 2017). Library construction relied on the immunoSEQ multiplex PCR assay. A mixture of 60 forward primers for TCR Vbeta segments and 13 reverse primers for TCR Jbeta segments was used in the multiplex PCR. In its TCRdb copy, this immuneACCESS table keeps in-frame sequences only and misses some clones. Where compared with another copy, unresolved V genes explain less than half of these, and the others have no known cause. Recorded for this sample are about 160,000 clones; approximately 80% of them occurred a single time. The top ten clonotypes cover approximately 7% of the sample. Specimen: PBMCs. These receptors all come from a woman aged 30 to 39 in good health and CMV-seropositive.

The chain combines TRBV11-1 with TRBJ2-3; 11 positions match TRBD2. Germline CDR1 SGHAT, CDR2 FQDESV (reference sequence). V shed 5 bases and J 9 bases; nucleotides not matched to a gene: 10. The CDR3 runs 15 residues. The CDR3 loop reads CASSTTSGVPLTQYF. CDR3 nucleotide sequence: TGTGCCAGCAGCACGACTAGCGGGGTGCCGCTAACGCAGTATTTT.

This chain connects TRBV7-6 to TRBJ2-1, with TRBD1 identical over 10 bases. From germline, CDR1 is SGHVS and CDR2 FNYEAQ. This CDR3 comprises 15 residues. The junction had 6 bases not matched to a gene; V was cut back by 1 base and J by 9 bases. The chain's CDR3 is CASSLGWGQGSEQFF. In DNA, the CDR3 is TGTGCCAGCAGCTTAGGGTGGGGACAGGGGAGTGAGCAGTTCTTC.

The rearrangement links TRBV10-1 to TRBJ2-3; 9 bases agree with TRBD1. Germline V CDR1 and CDR2: WNHNN, SYGVQD (reference sequence). V was pared by 7 bases and J by 1 base, with 9 bases of the junction left unmatched. The CDR3 sequence is 16 residues long. CDR3 nucleotide sequence: TGCGCCAGCAATAGAATGGACAGGGGCTGCACAGATACGCAGTATTTT. Encoded protein: CASNRMDRGCTDTQYF.

The chain uses TRBV5-4 and TRBJ1-5; weak D call: TRBD1 (6 bases). Germline CDR1 SGHNT, CDR2 YYREEE (reference sequence). The CDR3 spans 14 residues. V dropped 0 bases and J dropped 10 bases, with 14 bases sitting between them. This CDR3 is CASSLDGQGHPQHF. Written as DNA, the CDR3 is TGTGCCAGCAGCTTGGATGGTCAGGGACATCCCCAGCATTTT. The full variable domain, its missing parts supplied by reference TRBV5-4 and TRBJ1-5, is ETGVTQSPTHLIKTRGQQVTLRCSSQSGHNTVSWYQQALGQGPQFIFQYYREEENGRGNFPPRFSGLQFPNYSSELNVNALELDDSALYLCASSLDGQGHPQHFGDGTRLSIL.

The chain couples TRBV19 to TRBJ2-4; TRBD1 matches 9 bases. V lost 9 bases and J lost 8; bases outside the gene matches: 8. Germline V gene data show CDR1 as LNHDA and CDR2 as SQIVND (reference sequence). The length of the CDR3 is 13 residues. The CDR3 nucleotides are TGTGCCAGCAGCCGGGACAGGGCGGACATTCAGTACTTC. The encoded protein is CASSRDRADIQYF.